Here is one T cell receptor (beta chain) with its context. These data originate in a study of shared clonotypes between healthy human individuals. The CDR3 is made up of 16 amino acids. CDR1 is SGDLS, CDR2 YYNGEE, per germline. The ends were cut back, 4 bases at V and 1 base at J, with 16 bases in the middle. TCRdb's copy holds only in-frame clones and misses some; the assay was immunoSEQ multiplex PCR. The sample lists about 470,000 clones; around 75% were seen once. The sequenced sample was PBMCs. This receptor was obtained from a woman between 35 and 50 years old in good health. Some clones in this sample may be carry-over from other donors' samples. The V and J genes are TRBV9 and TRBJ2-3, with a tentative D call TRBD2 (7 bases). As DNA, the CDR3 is TGTGCCAGCAGCCCGAGGGGGGGGAGGGGCACAGATACGCAGTATTTT. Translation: CASSPRGGRGTDTQYF. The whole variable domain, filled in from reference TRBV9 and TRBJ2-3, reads DSGVTQTPKHLITATGQRVTLRCSPRSGDLSVYWYQQSLDQGLQFLIQYYNGEERAKGNILERFSAQQFPDLHSELNLSSLELGDSALYFCASSPRGGRGTDTQYFGPGTRLTVL.